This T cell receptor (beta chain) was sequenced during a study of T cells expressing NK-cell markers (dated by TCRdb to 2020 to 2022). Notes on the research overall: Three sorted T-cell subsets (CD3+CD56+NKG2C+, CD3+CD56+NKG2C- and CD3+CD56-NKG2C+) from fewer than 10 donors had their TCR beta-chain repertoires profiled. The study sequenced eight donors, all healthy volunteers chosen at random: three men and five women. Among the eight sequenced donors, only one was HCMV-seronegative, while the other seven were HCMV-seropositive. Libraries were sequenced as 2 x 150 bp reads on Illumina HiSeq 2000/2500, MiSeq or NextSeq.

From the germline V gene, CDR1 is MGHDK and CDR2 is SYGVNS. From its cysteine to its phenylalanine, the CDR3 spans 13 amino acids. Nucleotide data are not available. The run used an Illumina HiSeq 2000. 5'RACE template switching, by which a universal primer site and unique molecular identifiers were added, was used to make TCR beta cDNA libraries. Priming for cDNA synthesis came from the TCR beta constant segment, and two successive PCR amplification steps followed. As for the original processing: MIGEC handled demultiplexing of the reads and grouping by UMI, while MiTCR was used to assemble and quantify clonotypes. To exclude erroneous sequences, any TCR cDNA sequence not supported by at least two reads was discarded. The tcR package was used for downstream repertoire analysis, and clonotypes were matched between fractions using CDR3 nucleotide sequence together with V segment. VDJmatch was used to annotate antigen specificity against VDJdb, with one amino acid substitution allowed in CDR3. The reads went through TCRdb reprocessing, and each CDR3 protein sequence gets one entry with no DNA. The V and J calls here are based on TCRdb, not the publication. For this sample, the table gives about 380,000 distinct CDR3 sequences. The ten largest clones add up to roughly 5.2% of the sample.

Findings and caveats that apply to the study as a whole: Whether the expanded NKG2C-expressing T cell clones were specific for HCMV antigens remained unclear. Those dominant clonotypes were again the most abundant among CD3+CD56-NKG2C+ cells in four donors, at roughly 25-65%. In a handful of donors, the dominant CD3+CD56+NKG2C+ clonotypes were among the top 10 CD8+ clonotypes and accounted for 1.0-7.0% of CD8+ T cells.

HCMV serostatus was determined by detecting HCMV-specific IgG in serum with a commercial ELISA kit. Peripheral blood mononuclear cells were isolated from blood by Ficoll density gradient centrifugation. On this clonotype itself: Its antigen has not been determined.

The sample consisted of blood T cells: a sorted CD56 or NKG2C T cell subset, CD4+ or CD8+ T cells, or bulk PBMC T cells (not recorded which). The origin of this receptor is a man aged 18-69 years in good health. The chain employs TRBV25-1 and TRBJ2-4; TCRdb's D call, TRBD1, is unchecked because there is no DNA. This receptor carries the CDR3 CASSPPGGNIQYF.